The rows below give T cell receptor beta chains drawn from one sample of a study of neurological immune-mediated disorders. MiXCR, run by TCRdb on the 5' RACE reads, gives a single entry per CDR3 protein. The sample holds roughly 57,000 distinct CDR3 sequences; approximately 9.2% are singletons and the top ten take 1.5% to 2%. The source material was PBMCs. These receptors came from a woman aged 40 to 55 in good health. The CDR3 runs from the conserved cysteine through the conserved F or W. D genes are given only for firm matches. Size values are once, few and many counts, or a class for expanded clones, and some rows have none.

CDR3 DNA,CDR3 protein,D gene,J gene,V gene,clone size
TGCAGTGCTAGTATCGGAGGGGCCAAAAACATTCAGTACTTC,CSASIGGAKNIQYF,NA,TRBJ2-4,TRBV20-1,many
TGTGCCAGCAGTAGACTAGCGATTACAGATACGCAGTATTTT,CASSRLAITDTQYF,TRBD2,TRBJ2-3,TRBV6-2/TRBV6-3,many
TGTGCCAGCTCGAGGGACAGAAGGGCTGAAGCTTTCTTT,CASSRDRRAEAFF,TRBD1,TRBJ1-1,TRBV18,few
TGTGCCAGCAGCAAAACAGGGGGTGGAGGCTACACCTTC,CASSKTGGGGYTF,TRBD1,TRBJ1-2,TRBV9,many
TGTGCCAGCAGCCGGGAGAAAGAGCAGTTCTTC,CASSREKEQFF,NA,TRBJ2-1,TRBV5-6,few
TGTGCCAGCAGCTCCGGACAGGGAAATCAGCCCCAGCATTTT,CASSSGQGNQPQHF,TRBD1,TRBJ1-5,TRBV6-2/TRBV6-3,many
TGCAGCGTCCTCGACCCCACCGGGGAGCTGTTTTTT,CSVLDPTGELFF,NA,TRBJ2-2,TRBV29-1,many
TGTGCCAGCAGTCAAGGAGGAAATCAGCCCCAGCATTTT,CASSQGGNQPQHF,NA,TRBJ1-5,TRBV6-2/TRBV6-3,many
TGTGCCAGCAGTGCCGACGCAGGGGCCAGCACAGATACGCAGTATTTT,CASSADAGASTDTQYF,NA,TRBJ2-3,TRBV27,many
TGCGCCAGCAGCCCAAACCCTCCCGGACAGGGGGGAAACACCATATATTTT,CASSPNPPGQGGNTIYF,TRBD1,TRBJ1-3,TRBV5-1,many
TGTGCCATCAGTCCGGGGCTTTTAGATACGCAGTATTTT,CAISPGLLDTQYF,NA,TRBJ2-3,TRBV10-3,many
TGTGCTAGCAGCTTAGTAGTCGGAGCCCAAGAGACCCAGTACTTC,CASSLVVGAQETQYF,NA,TRBJ2-5,TRBV7-7,many
TGTGCCAGCAGGAGGGCCCTCGGGGAGCAGTACTTC,CASRRALGEQYF,NA,TRBJ2-7,TRBV6-5,NA
TGTGCCAGCGAAGACCGGGGGTTAGGGGAGACCCAGTACTTC,CASEDRGLGETQYF,NA,TRBJ2-5,TRBV2,many
TGCGCCAGCAGATGGTCCAGGGGGCTCGATGAGCAGTTCTTC,CASRWSRGLDEQFF,TRBD1,TRBJ2-1,TRBV10-2,many
TGTGCCAGCAGCCGAGACCCACTGTTGAACACTGAAGCTTTCTTT,CASSRDPLLNTEAFF,NA,TRBJ1-1,TRBV4-2,many